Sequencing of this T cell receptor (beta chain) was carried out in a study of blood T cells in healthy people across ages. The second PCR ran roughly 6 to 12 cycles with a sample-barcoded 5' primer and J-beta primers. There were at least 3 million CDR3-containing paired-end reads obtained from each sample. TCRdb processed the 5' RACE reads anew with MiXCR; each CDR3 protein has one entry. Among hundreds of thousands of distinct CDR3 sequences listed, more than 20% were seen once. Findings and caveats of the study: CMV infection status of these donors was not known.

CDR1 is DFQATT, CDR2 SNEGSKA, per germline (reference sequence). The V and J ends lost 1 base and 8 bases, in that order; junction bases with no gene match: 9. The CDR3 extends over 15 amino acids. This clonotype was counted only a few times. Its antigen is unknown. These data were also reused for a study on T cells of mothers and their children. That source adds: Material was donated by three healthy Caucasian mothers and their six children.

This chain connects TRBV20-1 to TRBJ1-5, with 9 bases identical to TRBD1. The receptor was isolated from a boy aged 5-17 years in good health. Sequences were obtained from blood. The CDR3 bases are TGCAGTGCTAGAGGAAGGGACAGGGATTCGAAGCCCCAGCATTTT. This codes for CSARGRDRDSKPQHF.